These 2 T cell receptor beta chains share one sample of origin, sequenced in a study of blood T cell repertoires in COVID-19. Clones were read by immunoSEQ multiplex PCR, and TCRdb kept only the in-frame ones, dropping some. Here the sample spans roughly 200,000 clones, 85% to 90% being singletons. The source material was peripheral blood. Every receptor here comes from a young man with active or convalescent COVID-19.

CDR3 protein: CASSALAGAGDTQYF. CDR3 nucleotides: TGTGCCAGCAGTGCATTAGCAGGGGCCGGAGATACGCAGTATTTT. V and J are TRBV2 and TRBJ2-3, with a possible D match to TRBD1 (6 bases). The germline V and J ends were trimmed by 4 bases and 5 bases, with 16 bases remaining between them. Germline lookup yields CDR1 SNHLY and CDR2 FYNNEI. The CDR3 spans 15 residues.

This clone appeared a single time. The chain links TRBV27 to TRBJ2-1, with 9 bases lining up with TRBD2. This CDR3 comprises 15 residues. The ends lost 5 bases at V and 4 bases at J; junction bases unmatched: 6. Germline V gene lookup returns CDR1 MNHEY and CDR2 SMNVEV (reference sequence). CDR3 coding DNA: TGTGCCAGCAGTGCCACGACTAGCGGTTACAATGAGCAGTTCTTC. Translated, it gives CASSATTSGYNEQFF.